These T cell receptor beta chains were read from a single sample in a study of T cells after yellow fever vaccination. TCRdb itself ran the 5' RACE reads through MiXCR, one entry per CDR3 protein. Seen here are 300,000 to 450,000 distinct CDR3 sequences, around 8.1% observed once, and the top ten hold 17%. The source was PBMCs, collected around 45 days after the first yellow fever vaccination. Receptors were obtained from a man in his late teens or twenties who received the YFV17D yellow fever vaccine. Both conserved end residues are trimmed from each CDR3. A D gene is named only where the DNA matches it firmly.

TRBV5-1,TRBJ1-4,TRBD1,ASRPPGQGNEKLF
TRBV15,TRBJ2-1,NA,ATSRVQGNNEQF
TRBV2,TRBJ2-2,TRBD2,ASSGPLAGTQAGELF
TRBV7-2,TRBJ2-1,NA,ASSQRVLNEQF
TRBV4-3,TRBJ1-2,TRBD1,ASSQDWQGAVNYGYT
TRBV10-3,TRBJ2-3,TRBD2,AISERLAGARGDTQY
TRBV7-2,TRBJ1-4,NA,ASSFDRSSGKLF
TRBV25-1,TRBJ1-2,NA,ASSGSGEYYGYT
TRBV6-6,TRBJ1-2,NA,ASSQTVFYGYT
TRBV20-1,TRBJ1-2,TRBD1,SARDQDRGNYGYT
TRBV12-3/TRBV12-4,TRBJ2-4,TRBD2,ASSYGGGKNIQY
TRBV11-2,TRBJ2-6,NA,ASSLDGVTGHHSGANVLT
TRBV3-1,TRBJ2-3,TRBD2,ASSQEGTRQTSTDTQY
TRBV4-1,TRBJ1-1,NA,ASSQVLAVNTEAF
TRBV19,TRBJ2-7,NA,ASSIAGAYEQY
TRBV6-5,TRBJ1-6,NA,ASSYKAGDTTSYNSPLH
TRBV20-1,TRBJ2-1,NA,SATSWGSSYNEQF
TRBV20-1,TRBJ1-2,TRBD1,SARVSGTDYGYT
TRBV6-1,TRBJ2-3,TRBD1,ASKTGGRSDTQY
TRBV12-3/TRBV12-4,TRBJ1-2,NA,ASSLASANYGYT
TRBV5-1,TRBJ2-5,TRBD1,ASSPMLRQGAETQY
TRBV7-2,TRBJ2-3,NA,ASSLVSGATDTQY
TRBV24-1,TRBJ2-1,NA,ATSATVPGAGEQF
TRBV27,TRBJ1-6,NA,ASSFRDSPLH
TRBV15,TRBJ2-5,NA,ATSRDGQNQETQY
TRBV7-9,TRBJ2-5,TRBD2,ASGGGAQY
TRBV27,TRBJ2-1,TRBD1,ASSLTWDRVHEQF
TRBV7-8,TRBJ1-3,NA,ASSLVQGTGNTIY
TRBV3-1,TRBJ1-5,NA,ASHLRHPWEGSNQPQH
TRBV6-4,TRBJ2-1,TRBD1,ASSPGGQGEYNEQF
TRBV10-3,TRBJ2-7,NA,AIGMEGRFDEQY
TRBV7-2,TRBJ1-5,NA,ASSFSHQPQH
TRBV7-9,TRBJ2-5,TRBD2,ASSLGLAYETQY
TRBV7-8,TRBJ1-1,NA,ASSLEHPGIGTEAF
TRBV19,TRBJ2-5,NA,ASSIGIQETQY
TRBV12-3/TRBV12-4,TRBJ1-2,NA,ASSLLGQEGYT
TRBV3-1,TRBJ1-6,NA,ASSQARDSPLH
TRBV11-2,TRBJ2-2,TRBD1,ASSLGDSDTGELF
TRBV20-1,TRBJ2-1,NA,SAEQAVNNEQF
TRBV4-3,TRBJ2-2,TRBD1,ASSQDLTGTGELF
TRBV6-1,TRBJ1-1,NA,ASSVISPMNTEAF
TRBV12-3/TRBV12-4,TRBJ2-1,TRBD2,ASSLRTSGVSSYNEQF
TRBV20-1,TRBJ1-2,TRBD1,SASDRGDYGYT
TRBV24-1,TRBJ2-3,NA,ATGGEGTDTQY
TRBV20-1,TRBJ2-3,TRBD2,SSSLGTSGGPSRMVSQY
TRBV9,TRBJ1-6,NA,ASSASGSPLH
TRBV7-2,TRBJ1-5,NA,ASSLEDPSAQH
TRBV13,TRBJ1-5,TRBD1,ASSHGDSGGPQH
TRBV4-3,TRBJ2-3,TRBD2,ASSPVAGRGADTQY
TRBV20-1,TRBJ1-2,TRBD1,SASPGQGFEGYT
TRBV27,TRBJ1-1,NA,ASSLLNPGAGTEAF
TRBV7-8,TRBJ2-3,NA,ASSFGRDTQY
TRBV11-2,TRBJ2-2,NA,ASSLAPWAGELF
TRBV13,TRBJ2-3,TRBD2,ASSFTTSGGTDTQY
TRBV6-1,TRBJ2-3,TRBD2,ASSPPRTRSTQY
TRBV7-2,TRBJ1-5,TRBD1,ASSPDRGTQPQH
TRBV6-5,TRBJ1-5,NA,ASSSRQDNQPQH
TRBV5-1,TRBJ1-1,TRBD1,ASGRQGRSTEAF
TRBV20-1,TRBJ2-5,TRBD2,SASRGGRETQY